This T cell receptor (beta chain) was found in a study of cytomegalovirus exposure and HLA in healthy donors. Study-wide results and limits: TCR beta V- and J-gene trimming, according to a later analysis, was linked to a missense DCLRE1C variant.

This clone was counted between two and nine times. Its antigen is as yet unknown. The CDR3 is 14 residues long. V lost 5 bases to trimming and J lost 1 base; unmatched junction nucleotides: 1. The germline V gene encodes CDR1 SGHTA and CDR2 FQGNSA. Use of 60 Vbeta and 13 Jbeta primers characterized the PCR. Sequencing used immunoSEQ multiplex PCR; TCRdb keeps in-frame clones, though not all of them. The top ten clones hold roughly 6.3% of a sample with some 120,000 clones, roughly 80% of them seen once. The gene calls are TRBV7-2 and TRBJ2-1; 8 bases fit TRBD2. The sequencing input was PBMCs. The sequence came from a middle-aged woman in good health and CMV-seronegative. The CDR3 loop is CASSERESYNEQFF. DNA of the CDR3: TGTGCCAGCAGCGAGCGGGAGTCCTACAATGAGCAGTTCTTC.